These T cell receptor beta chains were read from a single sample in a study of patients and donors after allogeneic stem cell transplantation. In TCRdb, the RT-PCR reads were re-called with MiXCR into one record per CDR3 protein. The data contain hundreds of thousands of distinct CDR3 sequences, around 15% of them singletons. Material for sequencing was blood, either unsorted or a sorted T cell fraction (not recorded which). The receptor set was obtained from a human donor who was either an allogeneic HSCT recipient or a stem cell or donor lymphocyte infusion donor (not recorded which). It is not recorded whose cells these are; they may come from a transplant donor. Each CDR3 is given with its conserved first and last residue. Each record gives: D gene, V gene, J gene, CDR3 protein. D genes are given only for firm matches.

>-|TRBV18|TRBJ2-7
CASSPVSAYEQYF
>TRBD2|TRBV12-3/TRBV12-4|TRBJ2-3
CASSLGASGYTDTQYF
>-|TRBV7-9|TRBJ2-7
CASSSVVEQYF
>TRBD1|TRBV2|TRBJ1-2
CASSEDRGRNYGYTF
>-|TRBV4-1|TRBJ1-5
CASSQDAGAFQHF
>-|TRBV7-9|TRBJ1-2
CASSGRLANYGYTF
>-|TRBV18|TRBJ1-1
CASSQLRDTEAFF
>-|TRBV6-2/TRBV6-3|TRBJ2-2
CASLNWGYTGELFF
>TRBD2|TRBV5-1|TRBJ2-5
CASSLGSSGNVAETQYF
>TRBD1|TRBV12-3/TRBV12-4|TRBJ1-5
CASSDRDQGQPQHF
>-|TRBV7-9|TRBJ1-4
CASSSRGGDSEKLFF
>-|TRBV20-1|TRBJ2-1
CSAIYTEQFF
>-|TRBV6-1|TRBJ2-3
CASSAPRSPFNTDTQYF
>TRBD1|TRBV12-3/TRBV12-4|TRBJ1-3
CASRIQGAGNTIYF
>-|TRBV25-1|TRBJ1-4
CASSESHGEINEKLFF
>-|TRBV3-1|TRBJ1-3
CASVQSSGNTIYF
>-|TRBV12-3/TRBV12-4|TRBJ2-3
CASTGRGGSTDTQYF
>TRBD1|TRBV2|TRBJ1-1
CATRDRADTEAFF
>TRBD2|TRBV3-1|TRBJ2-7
CASRNSGGASYEQYF
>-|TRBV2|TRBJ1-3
CASSESPTRSGNTIYF
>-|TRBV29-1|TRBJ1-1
CSGIEANTEAFF
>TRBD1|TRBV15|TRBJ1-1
CATSIGTGNTEAFF
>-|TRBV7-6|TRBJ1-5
CASSLSVSSNQPQHF
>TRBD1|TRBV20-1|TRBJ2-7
CSSSPGQIPYEQYF
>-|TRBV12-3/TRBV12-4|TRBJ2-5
CASSSTLQETQYF
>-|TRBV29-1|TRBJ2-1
CSVEENNEQFF